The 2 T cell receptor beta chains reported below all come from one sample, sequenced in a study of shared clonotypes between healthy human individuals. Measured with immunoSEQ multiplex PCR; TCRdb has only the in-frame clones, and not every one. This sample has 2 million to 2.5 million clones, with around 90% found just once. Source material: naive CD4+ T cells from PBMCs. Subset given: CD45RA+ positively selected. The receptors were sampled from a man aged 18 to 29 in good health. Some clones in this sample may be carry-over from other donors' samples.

The CDR3 sequence is CASTVSGIIEQFF. In nucleotides, the CDR3 is TGTGCCAGCACTGTCAGCGGGATTATTGAGCAGTTCTTC. The V call is TRBV2, the J call TRBJ2-1, with 7 positions matching TRBD2. This CDR3 region has 13 residues. Looked up from germline, CDR1 is SNHLY and CDR2 is FYNNEI. The V gene end was trimmed by 7 bases and the J gene end by 9 bases; junction bases not matched to a gene: 9.

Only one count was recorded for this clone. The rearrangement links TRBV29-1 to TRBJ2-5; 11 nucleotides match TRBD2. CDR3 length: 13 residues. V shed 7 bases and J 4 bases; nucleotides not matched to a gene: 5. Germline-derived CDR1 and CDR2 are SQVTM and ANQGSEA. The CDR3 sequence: CSAGGLAVETQYF. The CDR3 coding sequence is TGCAGCGCCGGGGGACTAGCGGTAGAGACCCAGTACTTC.